Below are 14 T cell receptor beta chains sequenced from a single sample in a study of blood T cell repertoires in COVID-19. Profiling relied on immunoSEQ multiplex PCR, and the TCRdb table lists in-frame clones only, not all of them. This repertoire shows 70,000 or so clones, around four fifths found once; its top ten account for 14% to 15%. Sequenced: peripheral blood. The source is a man in his sixties with COVID-19, enrolled during active disease.

The J gene is TRBJ1-1, the V gene TRBV5-1; D perhaps matches TRBD1 (5 bases). Germline V gene sequence: CDR1 SGHRS, CDR2 YFSETQ. The V gene lost 1 base and the J gene lost 3 bases, with 16 bases spanning the gap. The CDR3 has 16 amino acids. CDR3 bases: TGCGCCAGCAGCTTGCGGCTCCTGGGGCTCGACACTGAAGCTTTCTTT. As protein: CASSLRLLGLDTEAFF. Full variable domain (remainder filled in from reference TRBV5-1 and TRBJ1-1): KAGVTQTPRYLIKTRGQQVTLSCSPISGHRSVSWYQQTPGQGLQFLFEYFSETQRNKGNFPGRFSGRQFSNSRSEMNVSTLELGDSALYLCASSLRLLGLDTEAFFGQGTRLTVV.

V gene TRBV30 combines with J gene TRBJ1-5, with D unresolved. V was clipped by 1 base and J by 2 bases, with 6 bases between them. This CDR3 region has 13 residues. Germline CDR1 GTSNPN, CDR2 SVGIG (reference sequence). The CDR3 here is CAWSAVGNQPQHF. DNA for the CDR3: TGTGCCTGGAGTGCAGTGGGCAATCAGCCCCAGCATTTT.

For this clone: Distinct nucleotide sequences in the sample also encode this CDR3. This CDR3 reads CASSLGGQGNTEAFF. The CDR3 DNA reads as TGCGCCAGCAGCTTGGGGGGACAGGGAAATACTGAAGCTTTCTTT. V gene TRBV5-1 combines with J gene TRBJ1-1; 9 bases are a match to TRBD1. V was pared by 0 bases and J by 5 bases, with 5 bases of the junction left unmatched. The CDR3 is 15 residues long. Germline-derived CDR1 and CDR2 are SGHRS and YFSETQ.

The chain uses TRBV5-1 and TRBJ2-5; TRBD2 agrees at 7 bases. V was clipped by 4 bases and J by 2 bases; unmatched bases: 11. CDR1 SGHRS and CDR2 YFSETQ come from the germline V gene. This CDR3 contains 16 residues. The CDR3 DNA sequence: TGCGCCAGCAGCCAGAGTCCGGGAGGAGGGCAAGAGACCCAGTACTTC. Protein: CASSQSPGGGQETQYF.

The chain has TRBV5-1 and TRBJ2-7; 7 nucleotides align to TRBD1. V was clipped by 0 bases and J by 6 bases; unmatched bases: 0. The CDR3 is 12 residues long. Germline V gene data show CDR1 as SGHRS and CDR2 as YFSETQ. CDR3 sequence (DNA): TGCGCCAGCAGCTTGGACAGGGGCGAGCAGTACTTC. Its protein is CASSLDRGEQYF.

J is TRBJ1-1 and V is TRBV6-5; D might be TRBD1 (5 bases). From germline, CDR1 is MNHEY and CDR2 SVGAGI. The V gene lost 6 bases and the J gene lost 5 bases, with 16 bases spanning the gap. This CDR3 is 14 amino acids long. The CDR3 bases are TGTGCCAGCAGCGCCGGGGGGGTCCGAACTGAAGCTTTCTTT. It is translated as CASSAGGVRTEAFF.

This sequence joins TRBV9 and TRBJ2-5, with 7 bases aligning to TRBD2. V trimming: 3 bases; J trimming: 3 bases; junction bases outside the gene matches: 8. The CDR3 is made up of 15 amino acids. In germline, CDR1 is SGDLS, CDR2 YYNGEE. Here the CDR3 DNA reads TGTGCCAGCAGCGCGGCTGGGAGGGAAGAAGAGACCCAGTACTTC. As protein: CASSAAGREEETQYF. Full variable domain (outside the CDR3, taken from reference TRBV9 and TRBJ2-5): DSGVTQTPKHLITATGQRVTLRCSPRSGDLSVYWYQQSLDQGLQFLIQYYNGEERAKGNILERFSAQQFPDLHSELNLSSLELGDSALYFCASSAAGREEETQYFGPGTRLLVL.

The chain is built from TRBV18 and TRBJ2-3, with D possibly being TRBD1 (6 bases). The V gene lost 2 bases and the J gene lost 4 bases, with 13 bases spanning the gap. This CDR3 comprises 15 residues. The germline CDR1 and CDR2 sequences are KGHSH and LQKENI. CDR3 nucleotides: TGTGCCAGCTCACCAGGGGGCAGGTTGGCAGATACGCAGTATTTT. Amino acids: CASSPGGRLADTQYF. Full variable domain (missing parts from reference TRBV18 and TRBJ2-3): NAGVMQNPRHLVRRRGQEARLRCSPMKGHSHVYWYRQLPEEGLKFMVYLQKENIIDESGMPKERFSAEFPKEGPSILRIQQVVRGDSAAYFCASSPGGRLADTQYFGPGTRLTVL.

The chain couples TRBV4-1 to TRBJ2-3; a possible D gene is TRBD2 (5 bases). Between the trimmed V and J ends, which lost 1 base and 0 bases, there was a span of 5 bases. This CDR3 region has 14 residues. Germline-derived CDR1 and CDR2 are MGHRA and YSYEKL. In DNA, the CDR3 is TGCGCCAGCAGCCAAGGGACTAGCACAGATACGCAGTATTTT. Translation: CASSQGTSTDTQYF.

This clone was seen once. The chain carries TRBV7-3 and TRBJ2-1; possible D gene TRBD2, 7 bases. The CDR3 contains 15 residues. CDR1 and CDR2 from the germline V gene are SGHTA and FQGTGA. The V and J ends lost 5 bases and 0 bases respectively, with 11 bases between them. The CDR3, as DNA: TGTGCCAGCAGCCAAGGGGGGGTCTCCTACAATGAGCAGTTCTTC. Protein sequence: CASSQGGVSYNEQFF.

The chain has TRBV19 and TRBJ1-5; 7 nucleotides align to TRBD1. This CDR3 has 19 residues. Germline V CDR1 and CDR2: LNHDA, SQIVND (reference sequence). The trim removed 3 bases at V and 0 bases at J, leaving 14 bases unmatched. CDR3 coding DNA: TGTGCCAGTAGTATGGGCCGCAGCAGGACAGGAGTTAGCAATCAGCCCCAGCATTTT. Translation gives CASSMGRSRTGVSNQPQHF.

This rearrangement joins TRBV4-2 to TRBJ1-1, with D possibly TRBD1 on 5 matching bases. Trimming pared 4 bases from V and 4 bases from J, leaving 19 bases between. CDR3 length: 16 residues. Germline V lookup: CDR1 LGHNA, CDR2 YNFKEQ. The CDR3 spells CASSPDLGREGTEAFF. Here the CDR3 DNA reads TGTGCCAGCAGCCCCGATTTGGGCAGGGAGGGCACTGAAGCTTTCTTT.

This clone has only one observation. V is TRBV7-9 and J is TRBJ1-2; D unclear. CDR1 SEHNR and CDR2 FQNEAQ come from the germline V gene (reference sequence). Deletions cut 11 bases from V and 7 bases from J, with 8 bases between. The CDR3 covers 9 residues. As DNA, the CDR3 is TGTGCCGGAGAGAGTGGCTACACCTTC. This gives the protein CAGESGYTF.

This sequence joins TRBV7-7 and TRBJ1-5; D unresolved. CDR3 length: 13 amino acids. V dropped 8 bases and J dropped 7 bases, with 15 bases sitting between them. Looked up from germline, CDR1 is SSHAT and CDR2 is FNYEAQ (reference sequence). The CDR3 coding sequence is TGTGCCAGCGCGACCTCCCTGGGCCAGCCCCAGCATTTT. Encoded protein: CASATSLGQPQHF.